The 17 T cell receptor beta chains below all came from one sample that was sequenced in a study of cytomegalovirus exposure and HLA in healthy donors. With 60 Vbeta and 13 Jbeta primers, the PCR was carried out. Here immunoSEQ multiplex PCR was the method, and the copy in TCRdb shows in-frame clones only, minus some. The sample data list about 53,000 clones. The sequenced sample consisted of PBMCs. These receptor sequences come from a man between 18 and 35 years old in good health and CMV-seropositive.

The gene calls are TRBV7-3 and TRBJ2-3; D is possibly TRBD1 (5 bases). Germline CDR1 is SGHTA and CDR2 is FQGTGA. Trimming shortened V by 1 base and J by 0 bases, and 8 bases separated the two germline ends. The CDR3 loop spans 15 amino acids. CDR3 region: CASSLIGASTDTQYF. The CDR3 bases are TGTGCCAGCAGCTTAATTGGGGCCAGCACAGATACGCAGTATTTT.

As DNA, the CDR3 is TGTGCCAGCAGCAAGCAGGGGTCGAACACTGAAGCTTTCTTT. Amino acids: CASSKQGSNTEAFF. The gene calls are TRBV6-5 and TRBJ1-1; the D gene is possibly TRBD1 (6 bases). This CDR3 spans 14 amino acids. The V gene lost 6 bases and the J gene lost 1 base, with 12 bases spanning the gap. Germline lookup yields CDR1 MNHEY and CDR2 SVGAGI.

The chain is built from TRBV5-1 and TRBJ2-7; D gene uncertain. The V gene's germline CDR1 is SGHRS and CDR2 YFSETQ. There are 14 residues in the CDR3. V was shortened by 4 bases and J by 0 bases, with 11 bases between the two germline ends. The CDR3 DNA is TGCGCCAGCAGCCGTTCGATGAGCTCCTACGAGCAGTACTTC. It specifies CASSRSMSSYEQYF. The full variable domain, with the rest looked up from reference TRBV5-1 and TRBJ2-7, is KAGVTQTPRYLIKTRGQQVTLSCSPISGHRSVSWYQQTPGQGLQFLFEYFSETQRNKGNFPGRFSGRQFSNSRSEMNVSTLELGDSALYLCASSRSMSSYEQYFGPGTRLTVT.

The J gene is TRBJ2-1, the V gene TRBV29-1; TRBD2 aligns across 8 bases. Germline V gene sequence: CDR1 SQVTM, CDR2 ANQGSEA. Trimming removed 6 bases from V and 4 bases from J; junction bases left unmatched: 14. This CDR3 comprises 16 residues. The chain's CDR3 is CSVGEWVAGLYNEQFF. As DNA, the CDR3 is TGCAGCGTGGGGGAGTGGGTAGCGGGATTGTACAATGAGCAGTTCTTC.

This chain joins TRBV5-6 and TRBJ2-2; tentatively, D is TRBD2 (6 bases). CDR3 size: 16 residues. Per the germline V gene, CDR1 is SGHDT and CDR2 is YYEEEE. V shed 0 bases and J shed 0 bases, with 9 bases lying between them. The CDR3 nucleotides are TGTGCCAGCAGCTTGGGACCGGGGGCGAACACCGGGGAGCTGTTTTTT. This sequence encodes CASSLGPGANTGELFF.

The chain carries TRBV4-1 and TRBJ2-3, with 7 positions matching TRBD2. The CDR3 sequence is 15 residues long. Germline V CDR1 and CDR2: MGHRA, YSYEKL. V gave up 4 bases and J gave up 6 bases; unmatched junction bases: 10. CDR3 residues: CASSLASGDLDTQYF. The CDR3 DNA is TGCGCCAGCAGCCTGGCTAGCGGCGACCTGGATACGCAGTATTTT.

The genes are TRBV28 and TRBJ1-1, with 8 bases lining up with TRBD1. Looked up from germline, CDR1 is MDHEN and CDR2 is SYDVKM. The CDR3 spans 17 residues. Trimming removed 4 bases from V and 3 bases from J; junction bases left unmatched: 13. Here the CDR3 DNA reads TGTGCCAGCAGTTCTTTTAGTACAGGGGGTGGGTACACTGAAGCTTTCTTT. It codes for CASSSFSTGGGYTEAFF.

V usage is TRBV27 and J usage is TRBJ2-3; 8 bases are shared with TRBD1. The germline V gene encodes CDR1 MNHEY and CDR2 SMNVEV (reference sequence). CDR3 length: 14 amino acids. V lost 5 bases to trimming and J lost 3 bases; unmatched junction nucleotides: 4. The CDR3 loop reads CASSGNRGTDTQYF. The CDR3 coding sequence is TGTGCCAGCAGTGGTAACAGGGGGACAGATACGCAGTATTTT.

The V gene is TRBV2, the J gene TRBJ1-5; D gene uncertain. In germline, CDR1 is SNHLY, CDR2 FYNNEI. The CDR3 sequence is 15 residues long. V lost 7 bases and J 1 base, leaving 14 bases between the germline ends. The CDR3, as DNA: TGTGCCAGCAAAAAGGTGGAGCTGAGCAATCAGCCCCAGCATTTT. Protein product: CASKKVELSNQPQHF.

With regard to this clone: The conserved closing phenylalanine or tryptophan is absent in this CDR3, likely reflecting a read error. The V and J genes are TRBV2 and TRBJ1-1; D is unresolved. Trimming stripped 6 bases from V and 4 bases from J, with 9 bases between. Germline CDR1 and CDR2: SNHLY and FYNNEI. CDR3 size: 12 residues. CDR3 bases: TGTGCCAGCAGGGATGAGGGCACTGAAGCTTTCCTT. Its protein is CASRDEGTEAFL.

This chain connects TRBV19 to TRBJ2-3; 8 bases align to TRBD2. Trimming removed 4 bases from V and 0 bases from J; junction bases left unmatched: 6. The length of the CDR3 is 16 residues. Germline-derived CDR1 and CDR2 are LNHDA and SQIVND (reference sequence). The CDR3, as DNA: TGTGCCAGTAGTACTCCGGCTAGCGGGAGCACAGATACGCAGTATTTT. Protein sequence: CASSTPASGSTDTQYF.

This chain's CDR3 is CASSWGDMNTEAFF. The CDR3 DNA reads TGTGCCAGCAGCTGGGGGGATATGAACACTGAAGCTTTCTTT. The gene calls are TRBV7-6 and TRBJ1-1; weak D call: TRBD1 (5 bases). This CDR3 comprises 14 residues. Trimming removed 4 bases at V and 0 bases at J, with 9 bases between. Germline-derived CDR1 and CDR2 are SGHVS and FNYEAQ.

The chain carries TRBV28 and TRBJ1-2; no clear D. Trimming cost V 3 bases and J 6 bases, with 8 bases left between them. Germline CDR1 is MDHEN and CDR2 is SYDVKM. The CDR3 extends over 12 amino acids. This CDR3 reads CASSFPTHGYTF. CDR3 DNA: TGTGCCAGCAGTTTCCCGACACATGGCTACACCTTC.

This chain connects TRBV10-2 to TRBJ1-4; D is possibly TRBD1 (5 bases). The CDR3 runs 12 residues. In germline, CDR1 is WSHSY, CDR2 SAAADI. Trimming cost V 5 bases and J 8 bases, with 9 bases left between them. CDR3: CASSQGLEKLFF. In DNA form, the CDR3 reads TGCGCCAGCAGTCAGGGACTAGAAAAACTGTTTTTT.

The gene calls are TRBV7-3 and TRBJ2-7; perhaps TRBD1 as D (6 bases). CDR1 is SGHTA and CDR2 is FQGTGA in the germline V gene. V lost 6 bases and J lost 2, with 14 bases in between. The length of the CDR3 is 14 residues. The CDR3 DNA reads TGTGCCAGCAGTATACTACAGGGCCCCTACGAGCAGTACTTC. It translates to CASSILQGPYEQYF.

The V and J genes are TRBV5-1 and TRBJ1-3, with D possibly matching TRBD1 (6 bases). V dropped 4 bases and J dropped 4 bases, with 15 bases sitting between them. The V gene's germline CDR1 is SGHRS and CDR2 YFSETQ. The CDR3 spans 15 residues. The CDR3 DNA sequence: TGCGCCAGCAGCCCAAACAGGGATGGAGGAAACACCATATATTTT. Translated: CASSPNRDGGNTIYF.

The CDR3 loop reads CASSFGLAGDNEQFF. The CDR3 region has the DNA TGTGCCAGCAGCTTCGGACTAGCGGGAGACAATGAGCAGTTCTTC. The chain recombines TRBV7-7 with TRBJ2-1; 13 nucleotides agree with TRBD2. The V segment lost 3 bases and the J segment 5 bases; nucleotides outside the gene matches: 1. This CDR3 has 15 amino acids. CDR1 SSHAT and CDR2 FNYEAQ come from the germline V gene (reference sequence).